This entry describes one TCR beta chain. This specimen belongs to a study of read filtering for tumor transcriptome and immune sequencing. The library was built from approximately 400 ng RNA with molecular barcoded adaptors for alpha/delta and beta/gamma chains. TCRdb fed the reads into MiXCR, producing one record per CDR3 protein. In the table there are over 35,000 distinct CDR3 sequences, 10% to 15% of which are singletons. Unmatched junction bases numbered 3, after V lost 4 bases and J lost 3 bases. Per the germline V gene, CDR1 is MDHEN and CDR2 is SYDVKM. This CDR3 region has 14 residues. Sequences were obtained from a population of CD138-negative cells sorted from bone marrow. This TCR derives from a donor aged 40 or older with multiple myeloma. The V gene is TRBV28, the J gene TRBJ1-3; the match to TRBD1 covers 7 bases. CDR3 nucleotide sequence: TGTGCCAGCAGTTACAGGGGAGGTGGAAACACCATATATTTT. This gives the protein CASSYRGGGNTIYF.